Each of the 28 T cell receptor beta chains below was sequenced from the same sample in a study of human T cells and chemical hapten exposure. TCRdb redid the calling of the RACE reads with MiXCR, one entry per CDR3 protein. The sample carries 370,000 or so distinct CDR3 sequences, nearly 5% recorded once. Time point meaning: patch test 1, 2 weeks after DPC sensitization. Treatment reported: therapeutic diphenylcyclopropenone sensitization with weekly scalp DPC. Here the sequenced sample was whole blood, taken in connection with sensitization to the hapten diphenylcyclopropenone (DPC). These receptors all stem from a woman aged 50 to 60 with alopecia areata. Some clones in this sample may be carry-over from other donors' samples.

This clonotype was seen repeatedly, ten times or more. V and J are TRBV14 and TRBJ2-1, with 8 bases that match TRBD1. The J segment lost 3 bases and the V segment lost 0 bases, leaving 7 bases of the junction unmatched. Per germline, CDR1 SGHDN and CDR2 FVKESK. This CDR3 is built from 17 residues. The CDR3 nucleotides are TGTGCCAGCAGCCAAGATTCCGGGACAGGCTTCTACAATGAGCAGTTCTTC. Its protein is CASSQDSGTGFYNEQFF.

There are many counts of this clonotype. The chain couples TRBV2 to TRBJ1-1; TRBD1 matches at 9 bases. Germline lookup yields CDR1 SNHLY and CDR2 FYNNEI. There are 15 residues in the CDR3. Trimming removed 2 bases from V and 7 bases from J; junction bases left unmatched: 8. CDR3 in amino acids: CASSERQGGSGEAFF. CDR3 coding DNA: TGTGCCAGCAGTGAAAGACAGGGGGGATCTGGTGAAGCTTTCTTT.

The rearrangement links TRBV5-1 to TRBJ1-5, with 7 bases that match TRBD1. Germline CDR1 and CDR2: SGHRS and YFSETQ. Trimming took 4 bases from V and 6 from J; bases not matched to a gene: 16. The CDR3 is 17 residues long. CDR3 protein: CASSPGSGGGTGQPQHF. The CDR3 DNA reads TGCGCCAGCAGCCCCGGATCAGGGGGGGGTACCGGTCAGCCCCAGCATTTT.

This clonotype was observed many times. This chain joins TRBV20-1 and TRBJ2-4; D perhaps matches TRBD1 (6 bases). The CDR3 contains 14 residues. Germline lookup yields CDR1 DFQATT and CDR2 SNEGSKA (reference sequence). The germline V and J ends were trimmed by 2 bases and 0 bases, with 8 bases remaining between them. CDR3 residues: CSARTGLAKNIQYF. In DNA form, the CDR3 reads TGCAGTGCTAGAACAGGGTTAGCCAAAAACATTCAGTACTTC.

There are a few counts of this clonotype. The CDR3 nucleotides read TGCAGTGCTAGAGATGCGGCTAGGGAGCAGTATTTT. It yields the protein CSARDAAREQYF. The chain links TRBV20-1 to TRBJ2-3; D unresolved. Germline V gives CDR1 DFQATT, CDR2 SNEGSKA (reference sequence). Trimming removed 0 bases at V and 11 bases at J, with 12 bases between. There are 12 residues in the CDR3.

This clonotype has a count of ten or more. In DNA, the CDR3 is TGCAGCGTTCCACAGGAGGGGGTCACTGAAGCTTTCTTT. Its translation is CSVPQEGVTEAFF. The chain recombines TRBV29-1 with TRBJ1-1; tentatively, D is TRBD1 (6 bases). V lost 5 bases and J lost 4, with 14 bases in between. The CDR3 covers 13 residues. Germline CDR1 is SQVTM and CDR2 is ANQGSEA.

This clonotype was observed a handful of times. CDR3 sequence: CSAPRDTNTEAFF. DNA for the CDR3: TGCAGTGCTCCCAGGGACACGAACACTGAAGCTTTCTTT. The chain combines TRBV20-1 with TRBJ1-1, with TRBD1 as a possible D gene (6 bases). The CDR3 has 13 amino acids. Germline CDR1 and CDR2: DFQATT and SNEGSKA (reference sequence). V was pared by 5 bases and J by 1 base, with 11 bases between.

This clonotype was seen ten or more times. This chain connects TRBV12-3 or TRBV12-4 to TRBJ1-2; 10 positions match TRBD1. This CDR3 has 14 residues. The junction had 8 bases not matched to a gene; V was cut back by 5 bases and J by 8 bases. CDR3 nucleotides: TGTGCCAGCAGTACGACAGGGGGCGCAGGGGGCTACACCTTC. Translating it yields CASSTTGGAGGYTF.

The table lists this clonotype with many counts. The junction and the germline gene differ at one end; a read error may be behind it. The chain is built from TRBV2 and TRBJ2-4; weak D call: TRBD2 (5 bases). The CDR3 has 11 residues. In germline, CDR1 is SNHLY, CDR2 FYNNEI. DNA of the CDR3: TGTGCCAGCAGTGAATTCACTAGTCGGAACTTC. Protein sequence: CASSEFTSRNF.

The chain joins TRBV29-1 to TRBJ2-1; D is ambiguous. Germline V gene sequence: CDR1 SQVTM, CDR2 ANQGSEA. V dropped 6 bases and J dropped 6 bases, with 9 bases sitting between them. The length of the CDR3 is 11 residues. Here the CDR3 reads CSVPDRNEQFF. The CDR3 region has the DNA TGCAGCGTCCCGGACCGCAATGAGCAGTTCTTC.

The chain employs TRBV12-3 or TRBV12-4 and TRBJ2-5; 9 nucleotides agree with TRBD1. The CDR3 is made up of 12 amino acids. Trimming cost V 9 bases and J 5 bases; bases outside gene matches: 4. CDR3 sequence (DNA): TGTGCCAGTACAGGGGGCAGCGAGACCCAGTACTTC. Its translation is CASTGGSETQYF.

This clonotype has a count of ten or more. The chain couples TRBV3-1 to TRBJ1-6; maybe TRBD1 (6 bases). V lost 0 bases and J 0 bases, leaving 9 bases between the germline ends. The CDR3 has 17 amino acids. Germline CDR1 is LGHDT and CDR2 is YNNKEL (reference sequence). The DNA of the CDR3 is TGTGCCAGCAGCCAAGACGGGGGGGCCTCCTATAATTCACCCCTCCACTTT. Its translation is CASSQDGGASYNSPLHF.

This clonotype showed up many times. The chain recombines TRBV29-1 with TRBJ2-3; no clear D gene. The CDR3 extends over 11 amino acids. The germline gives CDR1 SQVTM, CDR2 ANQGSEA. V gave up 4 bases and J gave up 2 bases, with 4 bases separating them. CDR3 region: CSVAFTDTQYF. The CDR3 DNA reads TGCAGCGTTGCCTTCACAGATACGCAGTATTTT.

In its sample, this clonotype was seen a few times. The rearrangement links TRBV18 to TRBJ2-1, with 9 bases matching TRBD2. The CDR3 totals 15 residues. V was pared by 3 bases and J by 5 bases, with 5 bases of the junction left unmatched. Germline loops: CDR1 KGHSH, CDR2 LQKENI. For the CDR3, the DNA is TGTGCCAGCTCACCGGGACTAGCCCCTGACAATGAGCAGTTCTTC. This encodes CASSPGLAPDNEQFF.

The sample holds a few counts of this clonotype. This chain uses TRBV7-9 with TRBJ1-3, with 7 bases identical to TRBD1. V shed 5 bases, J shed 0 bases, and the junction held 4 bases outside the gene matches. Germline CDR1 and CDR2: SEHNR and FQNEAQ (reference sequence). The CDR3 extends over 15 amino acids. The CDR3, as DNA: TGTGCCAGCAGCCCGGACAGGAGCTCTGGAAACACCATATATTTT. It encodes CASSPDRSSGNTIYF.

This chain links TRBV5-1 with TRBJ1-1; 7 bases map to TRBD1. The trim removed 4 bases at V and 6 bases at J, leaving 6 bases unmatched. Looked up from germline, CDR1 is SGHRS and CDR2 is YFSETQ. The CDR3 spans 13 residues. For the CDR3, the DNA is TGCGCCAGCAGCAGACAGGGTAACGCTGAAGCTTTCTTT. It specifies CASSRQGNAEAFF.

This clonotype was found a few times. Here the CDR3 DNA reads TGTGCCAGCAGCTCCCGGGAACAGGGACTCGGGGAGCTGTTTTTT. Residues: CASSSREQGLGELFF. The chain couples TRBV6-2 or TRBV6-3 to TRBJ2-2; D tentatively reads TRBD1 or TRBD2 (6 bases each). The CDR3 is made up of 15 amino acids. Looked up from germline, CDR1 is MNHEY and CDR2 is SVGEGT. Trimming pared 6 bases from V and 7 bases from J, leaving 18 bases between.

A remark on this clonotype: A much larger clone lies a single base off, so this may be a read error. The CDR3 spells CSAPKRGSLSTDTQYF. CDR3 in DNA: TGCAGTGCTCCAAAAAGGGGTTCCTTAAGCACAGATACGCAGTATTTT. The chain employs TRBV20-1 and TRBJ2-3, with a tentative D call TRBD1 (5 bases). Germline CDR1 DFQATT, CDR2 SNEGSKA (reference sequence). V was pared by 5 bases and J by 0 bases, with 18 bases between. This CDR3 is 16 amino acids long.

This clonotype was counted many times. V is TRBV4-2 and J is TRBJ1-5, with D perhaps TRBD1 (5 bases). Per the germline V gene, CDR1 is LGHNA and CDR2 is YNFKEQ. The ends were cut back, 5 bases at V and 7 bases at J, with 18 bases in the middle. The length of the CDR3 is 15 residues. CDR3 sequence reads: CASSNSRGPGQPQHF. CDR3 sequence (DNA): TGTGCCAGCAGCAATTCGAGGGGTCCGGGGCAGCCCCAGCATTTT.

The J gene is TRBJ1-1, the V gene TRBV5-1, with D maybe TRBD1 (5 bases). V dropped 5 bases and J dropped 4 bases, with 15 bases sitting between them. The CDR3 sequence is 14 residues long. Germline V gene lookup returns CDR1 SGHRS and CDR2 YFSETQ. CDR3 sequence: CASSPGTRGTEAFF. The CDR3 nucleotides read TGCGCCAGCAGTCCTGGGACCCGGGGCACTGAAGCTTTCTTT.

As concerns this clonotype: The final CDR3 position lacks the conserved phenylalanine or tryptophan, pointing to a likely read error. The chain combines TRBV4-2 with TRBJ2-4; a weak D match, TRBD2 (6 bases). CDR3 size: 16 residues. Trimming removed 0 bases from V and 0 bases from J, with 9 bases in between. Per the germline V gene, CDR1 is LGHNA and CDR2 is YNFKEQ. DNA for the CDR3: TGTGCCAGCAGCCAAGATCCGGAGGGAGCCAAAAACATTCAGTACTTA. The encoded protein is CASSQDPEGAKNIQYL.

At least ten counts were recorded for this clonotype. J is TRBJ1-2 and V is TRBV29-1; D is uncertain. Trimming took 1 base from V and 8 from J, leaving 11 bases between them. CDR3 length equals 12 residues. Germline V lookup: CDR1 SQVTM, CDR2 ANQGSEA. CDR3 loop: CSVEVRSGGYTF. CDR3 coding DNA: TGCAGCGTTGAAGTTAGGTCGGGGGGCTACACCTTC.

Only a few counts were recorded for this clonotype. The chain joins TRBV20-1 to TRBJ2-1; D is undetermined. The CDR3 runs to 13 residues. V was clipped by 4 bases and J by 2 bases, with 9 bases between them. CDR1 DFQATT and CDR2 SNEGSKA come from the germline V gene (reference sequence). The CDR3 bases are TGCAGTGCTAAACTACTTACCTACAATGAGCAGTTCTTC. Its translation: CSAKLLTYNEQFF.

The CDR3 DNA sequence: TGTGCCAGCAGCCCAGGGGCTGAAGAGACCCAGTACTTC. This sequence encodes CASSPGAEETQYF. V is TRBV12-3 or TRBV12-4 and J is TRBJ2-5, with D possibly matching TRBD1 (6 bases). The CDR3 loop spans 13 amino acids. The V end lost 6 bases, the J end lost 3 bases, and 11 bases lay between the germline ends.

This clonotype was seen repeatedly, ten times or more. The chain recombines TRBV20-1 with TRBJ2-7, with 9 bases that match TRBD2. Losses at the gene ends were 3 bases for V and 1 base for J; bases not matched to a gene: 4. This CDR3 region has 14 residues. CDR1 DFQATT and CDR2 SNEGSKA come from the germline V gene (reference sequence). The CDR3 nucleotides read TGCAGTGCTAGTGATAGCGGGAGATCCTACGAGCAGTACTTC. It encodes CSASDSGRSYEQYF.

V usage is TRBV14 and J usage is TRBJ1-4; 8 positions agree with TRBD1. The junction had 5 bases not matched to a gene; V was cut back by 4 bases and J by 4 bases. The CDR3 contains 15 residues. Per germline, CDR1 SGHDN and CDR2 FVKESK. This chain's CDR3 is CASSRGTGLNEKLFF. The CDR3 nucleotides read TGTGCCAGCAGCCGAGGGACAGGTCTTAATGAAAAACTGTTTTTT.

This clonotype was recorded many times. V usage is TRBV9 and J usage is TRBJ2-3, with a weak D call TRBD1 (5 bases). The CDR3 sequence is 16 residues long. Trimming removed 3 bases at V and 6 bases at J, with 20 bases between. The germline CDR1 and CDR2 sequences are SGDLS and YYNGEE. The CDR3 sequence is CASSAEGVSEYDTQYF. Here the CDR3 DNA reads TGTGCCAGCAGCGCCGAAGGGGTCTCGGAGTACGATACGCAGTATTTT.

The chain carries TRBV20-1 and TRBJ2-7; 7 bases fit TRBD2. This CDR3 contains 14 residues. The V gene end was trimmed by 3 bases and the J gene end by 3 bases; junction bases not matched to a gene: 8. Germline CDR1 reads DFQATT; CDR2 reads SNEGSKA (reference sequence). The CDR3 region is CSASWEGRRYEQYF. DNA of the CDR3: TGCAGTGCTAGTTGGGAGGGGAGGCGCTACGAGCAGTACTTC.